Listed below are T cell receptor beta chains from one sample, sequenced in a study of blood T cell repertoires in COVID-19. TCRdb keeps only in-frame clones here, not all; method: immunoSEQ multiplex PCR. The data hold roughly 520,000 clones, with 85% to 90% observed a single time. The sequencing sample was made of PBMCs or T cells enriched from blood (not recorded which). These receptors were collected from a woman in her forties who had recovered from COVID-19. Both conserved end residues are part of each CDR3. Each record gives: CDR3 DNA, CDR3 protein, clone size, D gene, J gene, CDR3 length, V gene. The D gene is left open where the match is weak. Where a row states a size, it is once, few, many or the class of an expanded clone; other rows omit it.

DNA: TGTGCCAGCAGGGGAGGGCGGGCGAACACCGGGGAGCTGTTTTTT
CDR3: CASRGGRANTGELFF
size: -
D: TRBD2
J: TRBJ2-2
length: 15
V: TRBV27

DNA: TGTGCCACCAACGCCGGACAGGGACAGACCCAGTACTTC
CDR3: CATNAGQGQTQYF
size: -
D: TRBD1
J: TRBJ2-5
length: 13
V: TRBV24-1

DNA: TGTGCCATCAGAGAAGGGACTAGCGTAGATACGCAGTATTTT
CDR3: CAIREGTSVDTQYF
size: -
D: TRBD2
J: TRBJ2-3
length: 14
V: TRBV10-3

DNA: TGTGCCAGCAGCGTAGCTGCGGGACCTTCCTCCTACAATGAGCAGTTCTTC
CDR3: CASSVAAGPSSYNEQFF
size: -
D: -
J: TRBJ2-1
length: 17
V: TRBV9

DNA: TGTGCCAGCAGCTCTGGGACAGGGAATTCACCCCTCCACTTT
CDR3: CASSSGTGNSPLHF
size: -
D: TRBD1
J: TRBJ1-6
length: 14
V: TRBV5-4

DNA: TGTGCCAGCAGCTTTTGGCAGGGCACTGAAGCTTTCTTT
CDR3: CASSFWQGTEAFF
size: few
D: -
J: TRBJ1-1
length: 13
V: TRBV7-6

DNA: TGCGCCAGCAGCTTTCGTCTAGCGGGTAACAATGAGCAGTTCTTC
CDR3: CASSFRLAGNNEQFF
size: -
D: TRBD2
J: TRBJ2-1
length: 15
V: TRBV5-1

DNA: TGCGCCAGCAGTGAGGCGGTTCAGCCCCAGCATTTT
CDR3: CASSEAVQPQHF
size: -
D: -
J: TRBJ1-5
length: 12
V: TRBV10-2

DNA: TGCGCCAGCAGCCACGGTCAGGGGTCTCAGCCCCAGCATTTT
CDR3: CASSHGQGSQPQHF
size: -
D: -
J: TRBJ1-5
length: 14
V: TRBV4-1

DNA: TGTGCCACCGCAGAGACTAGCGGGAGCACAGATACGCAGTATTTT
CDR3: CATAETSGSTDTQYF
size: -
D: TRBD2
J: TRBJ2-3
length: 15
V: TRBV24-1

DNA: TGTGCCAGCAGGTCATGGGGCCCCAATCAGCCCCAGCATTTT
CDR3: CASRSWGPNQPQHF
size: many
D: -
J: TRBJ1-5
length: 14
V: TRBV27

DNA: TGTGCCAGCAGGCTAGGGGGGGCGGATGGCTACACCTTC
CDR3: CASRLGGADGYTF
size: -
D: -
J: TRBJ1-2
length: 13
V: TRBV12-3/TRBV12-4

DNA: TGTGCCAGCAGCCAAGGACTAGCGGATACGCAGTATTTT
CDR3: CASSQGLADTQYF
size: -
D: TRBD2
J: TRBJ2-3
length: 13
V: TRBV5-4

DNA: TGTGCCAGCAGCCAACGAGGGGAGACCCAGTACTTC
CDR3: CASSQRGETQYF
size: -
D: -
J: TRBJ2-5
length: 12
V: TRBV7-2

DNA: TGTGCCAGCAGTTTGCAGGGCGCGGCCTACGAGCAGTACTTC
CDR3: CASSLQGAAYEQYF
size: -
D: -
J: TRBJ2-7
length: 14
V: TRBV28

DNA: TGTGCCAGCGGGGCTAGGGGACAGAGAGACAATCAGCCCCAGCATTTT
CDR3: CASGARGQRDNQPQHF
size: -
D: TRBD1
J: TRBJ1-5
length: 16
V: TRBV5-8

DNA: TGTGCTAGTGGTTCCCCCAAGGTGGGAGACAAAAACATTCAGTACTTC
CDR3: CASGSPKVGDKNIQYF
size: -
D: -
J: TRBJ2-4
length: 16
V: TRBV12-5

DNA: TGTGCCAGTAGCCCGTGGGGTGATGCGGGCCTTGAGGAGACCCAGTACTTC
CDR3: CASSPWGDAGLEETQYF
size: -
D: -
J: TRBJ2-5
length: 17
V: TRBV19

DNA: TGTGCCAGCAGCCCCGGGACAGTTGAAGCTTTCTTT
CDR3: CASSPGTVEAFF
size: once
D: TRBD1
J: TRBJ1-1
length: 12
V: TRBV3-1/TRBV3-2

DNA: TGCGCCAGCAGCCCGGAAAGCCTCCTGCTACTAGGGAGCTCCTACAATGAGCAGTTCTTC
CDR3: CASSPESLLLLGSSYNEQFF
size: once
D: -
J: TRBJ2-1
length: 20
V: TRBV4-3

DNA: TGTGCCAGTAGTATAACTCACAGAAACTCTGGAAACACCATATATTTT
CDR3: CASSITHRNSGNTIYF
size: -
D: -
J: TRBJ1-3
length: 16
V: TRBV19

DNA: TGTGCCAGCAGCCCCCGGCCGGGGTTTTCCTACGAGCAGTACTTC
CDR3: CASSPRPGFSYEQYF
size: -
D: -
J: TRBJ2-7
length: 15
V: TRBV7-2

DNA: TGTGCCAGCTCACCAGGGGGCTCCGCCGGGGAGCTGTTTTTT
CDR3: CASSPGGSAGELFF
size: -
D: -
J: TRBJ2-2
length: 14
V: TRBV18

DNA: TGTGCCAGCAGCTTTAGCGGGAGGACTCGTAGCACAGATACGCAGTATTTT
CDR3: CASSFSGRTRSTDTQYF
size: -
D: TRBD2
J: TRBJ2-3
length: 17
V: TRBV4-2

DNA: TGCGCCAGCAGCTTGAACAGGAATGAAAAACTGTTTTTT
CDR3: CASSLNRNEKLFF
size: -
D: -
J: TRBJ1-4
length: 13
V: TRBV5-1